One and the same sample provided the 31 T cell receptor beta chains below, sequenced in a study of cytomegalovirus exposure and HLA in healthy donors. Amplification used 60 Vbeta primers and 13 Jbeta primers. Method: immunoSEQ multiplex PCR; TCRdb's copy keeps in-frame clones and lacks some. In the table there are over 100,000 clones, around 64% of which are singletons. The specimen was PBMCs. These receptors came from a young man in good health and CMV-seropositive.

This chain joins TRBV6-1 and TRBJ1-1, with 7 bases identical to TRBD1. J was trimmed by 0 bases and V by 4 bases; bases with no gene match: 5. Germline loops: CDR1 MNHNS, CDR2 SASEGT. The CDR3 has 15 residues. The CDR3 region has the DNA TGTGCCAGCAGTGGGGACAGCGAAATGAACACTGAAGCTTTCTTT. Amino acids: CASSGDSEMNTEAFF.

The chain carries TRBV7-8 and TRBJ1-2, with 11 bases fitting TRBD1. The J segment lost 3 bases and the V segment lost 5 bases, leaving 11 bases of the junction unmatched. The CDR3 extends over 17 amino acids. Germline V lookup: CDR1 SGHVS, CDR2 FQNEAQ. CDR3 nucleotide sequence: TGTGCCAGCAGCGATGGACAGGGGGCGCTCTCGTACTATGGCTACACCTTC. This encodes CASSDGQGALSYYGYTF. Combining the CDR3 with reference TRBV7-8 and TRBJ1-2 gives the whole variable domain GAGVSQSPRYKVAKRGQDVALRCDPISGHVSLFWYQQALGQGPEFLTYFQNEAQLDKSGLPSDRFFAERPEGSVSTLKIQRTQQEDSAVYLCASSDGQGALSYYGYTFGSGTRLTVV.

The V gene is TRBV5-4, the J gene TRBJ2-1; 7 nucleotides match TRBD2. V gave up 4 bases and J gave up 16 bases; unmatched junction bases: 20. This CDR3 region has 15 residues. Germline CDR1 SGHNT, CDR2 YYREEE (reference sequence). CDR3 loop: CASSQFFGEGPRKFF. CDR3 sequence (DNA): TGTGCCAGCAGCCAATTTTTTGGGGAGGGCCCTCGGAAATTCTTC.

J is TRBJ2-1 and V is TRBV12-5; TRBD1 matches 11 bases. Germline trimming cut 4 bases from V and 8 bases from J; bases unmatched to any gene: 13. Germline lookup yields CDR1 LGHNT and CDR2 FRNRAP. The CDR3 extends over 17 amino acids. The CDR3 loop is CASGSQTGTGGFYEQFF. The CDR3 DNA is TGTGCTAGTGGTTCCCAGACCGGGACAGGGGGATTCTATGAGCAGTTCTTC.

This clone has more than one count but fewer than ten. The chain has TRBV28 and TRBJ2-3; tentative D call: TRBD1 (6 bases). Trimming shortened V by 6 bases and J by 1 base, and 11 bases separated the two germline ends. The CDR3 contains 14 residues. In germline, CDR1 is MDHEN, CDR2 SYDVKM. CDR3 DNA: TGTGCCAGCAGCCCGGCAGGGGGCACAGATACGCAGTATTTT. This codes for CASSPAGGTDTQYF.

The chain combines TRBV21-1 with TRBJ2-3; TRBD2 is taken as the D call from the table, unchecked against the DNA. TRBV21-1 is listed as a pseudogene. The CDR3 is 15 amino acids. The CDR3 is CASSKGGGSADTQYF. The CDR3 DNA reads TGTGCCAGCAGCAAAGGGGGCGGGAGTGCAGATACGCAGTATTTT.

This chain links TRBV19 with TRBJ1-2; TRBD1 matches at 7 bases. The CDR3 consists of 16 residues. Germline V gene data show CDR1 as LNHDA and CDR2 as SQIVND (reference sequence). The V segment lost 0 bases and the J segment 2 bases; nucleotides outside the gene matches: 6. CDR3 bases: TGTGCCAGTAGTATAGAAGGCACAGGGGTGAACTATGGCTACACCTTC. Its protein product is CASSIEGTGVNYGYTF.

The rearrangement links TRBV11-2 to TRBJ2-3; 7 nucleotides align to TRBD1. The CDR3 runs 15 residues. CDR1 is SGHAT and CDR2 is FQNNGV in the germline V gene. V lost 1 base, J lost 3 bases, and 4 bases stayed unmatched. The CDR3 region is CASSLGTGETDTQYF. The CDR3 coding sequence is TGTGCCAGCAGCTTAGGAACAGGGGAAACAGATACGCAGTATTTT.

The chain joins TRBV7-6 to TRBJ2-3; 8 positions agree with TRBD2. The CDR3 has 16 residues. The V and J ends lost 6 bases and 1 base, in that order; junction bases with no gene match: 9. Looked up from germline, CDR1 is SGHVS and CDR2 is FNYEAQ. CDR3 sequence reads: CASSSSSGGGTDTQYF. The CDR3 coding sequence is TGTGCCAGCAGTTCTTCTTCGGGGGGGGGCACAGATACGCAGTATTTT.

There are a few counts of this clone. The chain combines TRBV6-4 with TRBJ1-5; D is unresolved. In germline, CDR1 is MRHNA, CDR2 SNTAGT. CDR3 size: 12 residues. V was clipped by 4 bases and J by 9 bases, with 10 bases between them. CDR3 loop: CASSGGSWPQHF. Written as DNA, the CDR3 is TGTGCCAGCAGTGGAGGGTCTTGGCCCCAGCATTTT.

The CDR3 sequence: CASSLGQGGSYGYTF. As DNA, the CDR3 is TGTGCCAGCAGCTTGGGGCAGGGGGGAAGCTATGGCTACACCTTC. The gene calls are TRBV5-5 and TRBJ1-2; 7 positions agree with TRBD1. The CDR3 consists of 15 residues. Germline CDR1 and CDR2: SGHKS and YYEKEE (reference sequence). Trimming removed 0 bases from V and 4 bases from J; junction bases left unmatched: 6.

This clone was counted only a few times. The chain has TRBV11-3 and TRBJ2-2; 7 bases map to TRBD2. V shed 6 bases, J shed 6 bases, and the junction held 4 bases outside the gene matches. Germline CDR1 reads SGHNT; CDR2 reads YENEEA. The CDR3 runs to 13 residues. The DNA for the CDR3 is TGTGCCAGCAGTTGGGGGGGGGCCGGGGAGCTGTTTTTT. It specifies CASSWGGAGELFF.

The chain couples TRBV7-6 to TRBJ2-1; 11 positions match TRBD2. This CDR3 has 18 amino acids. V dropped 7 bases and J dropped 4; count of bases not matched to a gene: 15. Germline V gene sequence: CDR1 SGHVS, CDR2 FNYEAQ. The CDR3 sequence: CASTPTSGDPSGYNEQFF. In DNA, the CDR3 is TGTGCCAGCACCCCGACTAGCGGGGACCCATCGGGGTACAATGAGCAGTTCTTC.

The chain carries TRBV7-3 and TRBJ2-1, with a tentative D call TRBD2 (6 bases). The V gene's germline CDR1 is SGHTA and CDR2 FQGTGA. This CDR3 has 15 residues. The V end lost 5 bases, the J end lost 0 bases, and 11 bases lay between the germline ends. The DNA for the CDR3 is TGTGCCAGCAGCCCCGCGGGGAGCTCCTACAATGAGCAGTTCTTC. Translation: CASSPAGSSYNEQFF.

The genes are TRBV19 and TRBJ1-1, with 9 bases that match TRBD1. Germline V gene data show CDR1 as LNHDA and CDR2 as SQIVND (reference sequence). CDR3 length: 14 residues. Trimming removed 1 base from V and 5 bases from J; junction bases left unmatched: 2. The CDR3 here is CASSIVGQGTEAFF. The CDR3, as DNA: TGTGCCAGTAGTATAGTGGGACAGGGAACTGAAGCTTTCTTT.

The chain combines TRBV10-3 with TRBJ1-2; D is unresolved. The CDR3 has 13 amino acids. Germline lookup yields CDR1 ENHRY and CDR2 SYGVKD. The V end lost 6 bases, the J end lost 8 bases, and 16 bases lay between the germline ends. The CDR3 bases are TGTGCCATCAGCGGAACAGCATCGACCGGCTACACCTTC. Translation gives CAISGTASTGYTF.

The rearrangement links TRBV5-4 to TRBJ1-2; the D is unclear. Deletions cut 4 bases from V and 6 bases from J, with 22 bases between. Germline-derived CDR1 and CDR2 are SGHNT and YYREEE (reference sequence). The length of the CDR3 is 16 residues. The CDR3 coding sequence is TGTGCCAGCAGCGGGGTTTCCACGGAGCGGGGTGATGGCTACACCTTC. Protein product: CASSGVSTERGDGYTF.

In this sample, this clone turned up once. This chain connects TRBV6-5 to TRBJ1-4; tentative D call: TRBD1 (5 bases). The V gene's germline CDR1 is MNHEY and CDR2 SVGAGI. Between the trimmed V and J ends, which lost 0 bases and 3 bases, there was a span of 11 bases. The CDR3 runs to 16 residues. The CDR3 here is CASSYSGGVANEKLFF. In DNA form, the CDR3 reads TGTGCCAGCAGTTACTCGGGGGGTGTTGCTAATGAAAAACTGTTTTTT.

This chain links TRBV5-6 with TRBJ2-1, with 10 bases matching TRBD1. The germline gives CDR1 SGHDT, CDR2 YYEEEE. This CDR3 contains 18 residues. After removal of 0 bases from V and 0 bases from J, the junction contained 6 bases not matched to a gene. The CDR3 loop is CASSLEGQGLSSYNEQFF. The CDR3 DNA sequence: TGTGCCAGCAGCTTGGAGGGACAGGGGTTAAGCTCCTACAATGAGCAGTTCTTC.

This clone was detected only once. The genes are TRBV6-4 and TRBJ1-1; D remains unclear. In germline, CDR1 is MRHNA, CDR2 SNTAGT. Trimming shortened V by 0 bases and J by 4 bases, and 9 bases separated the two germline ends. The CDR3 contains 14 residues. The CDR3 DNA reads TGTGCCAGCAGTGACTCTACAGATTCCACTGAAGCTTTCTTT. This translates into CASSDSTDSTEAFF.

The CDR3 nucleotides are TGTGCCAGCAGTTACTCCCGGGGGACGTACAATGAGCAGTTCTTC. Residues: CASSYSRGTYNEQFF. The V call is TRBV6-5, the J call TRBJ2-1, with D perhaps matching TRBD2 (6 bases). V lost 0 bases and J lost 4, with 10 bases in between. This CDR3 contains 15 residues. The V gene's germline CDR1 is MNHEY and CDR2 SVGAGI.

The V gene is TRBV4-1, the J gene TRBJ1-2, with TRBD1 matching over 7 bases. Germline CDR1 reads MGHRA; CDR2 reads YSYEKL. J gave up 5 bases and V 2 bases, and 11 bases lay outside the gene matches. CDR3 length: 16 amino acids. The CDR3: CASSQPTAGRGYGYTF. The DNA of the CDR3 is TGCGCCAGCAGCCAACCAACGGCGGGCAGGGGGTATGGCTACACCTTC.

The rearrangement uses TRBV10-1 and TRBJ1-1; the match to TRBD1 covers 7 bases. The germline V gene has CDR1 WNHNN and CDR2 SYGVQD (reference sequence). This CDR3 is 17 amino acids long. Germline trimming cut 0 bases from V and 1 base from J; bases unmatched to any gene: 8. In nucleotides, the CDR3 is TGCGCCAGCAGTGAGTCGAAAGACAGGGTACGGAACACTGAAGCTTTCTTT. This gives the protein CASSESKDRVRNTEAFF.

CDR3 region: CAWSPSGETQYF. The CDR3 DNA reads TGTGCCTGGAGTCCTAGCGGGGAGACCCAGTACTTC. This chain connects TRBV30 to TRBJ2-5; 8 nucleotides match TRBD2. Germline V CDR1 and CDR2: GTSNPN, SVGIG (reference sequence). The V segment lost 2 bases and the J segment 5 bases; nucleotides outside the gene matches: 1. This CDR3 has 12 residues.

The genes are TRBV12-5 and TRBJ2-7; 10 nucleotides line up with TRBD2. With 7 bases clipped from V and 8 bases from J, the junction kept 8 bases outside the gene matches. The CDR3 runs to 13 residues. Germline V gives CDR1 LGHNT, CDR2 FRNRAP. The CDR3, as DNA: TGTGCTAGTGTAGAGCGGGGGGGCAACAAGCAGTACTTC. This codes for CASVERGGNKQYF.

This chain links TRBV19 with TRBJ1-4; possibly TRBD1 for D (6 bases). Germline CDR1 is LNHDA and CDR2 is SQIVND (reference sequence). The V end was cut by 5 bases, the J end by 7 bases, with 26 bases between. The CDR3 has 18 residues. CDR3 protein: CASSHIGDDRPVREKLFF. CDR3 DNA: TGTGCCAGTAGTCATATAGGGGACGACAGGCCAGTCCGTGAAAAACTGTTTTTT. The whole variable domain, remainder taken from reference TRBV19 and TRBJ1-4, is DGGITQSPKYLFRKEGQNVTLSCEQNLNHDAMYWYRQDPGQGLRLIYYSQIVNDFQKGDIAEGYSVSREKKESFPLTVTSAQKNPTAFYLCASSHIGDDRPVREKLFFGSGTQLSVL.

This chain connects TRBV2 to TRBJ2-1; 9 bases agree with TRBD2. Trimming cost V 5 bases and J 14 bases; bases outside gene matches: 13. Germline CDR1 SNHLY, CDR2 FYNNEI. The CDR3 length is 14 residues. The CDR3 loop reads CASSLNILGGGEFF. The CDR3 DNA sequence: TGTGCCAGCAGTCTAAACATTTTAGGCGGGGGGGAGTTCTTC.

CDR3 nucleotides: TGTGCCACCAGCAGAGATCGGCGCGGGAACACTGAAGCTTTCTTT. It specifies CATSRDRRGNTEAFF. The gene calls are TRBV15 and TRBJ1-1, with D uncertain. Germline V gene sequence: CDR1 LNHNV, CDR2 YYDKDF (reference sequence). The CDR3 has 15 amino acids. Trimming cost V 0 bases and J 1 base, with 9 bases left between them. Supplemented by reference TRBV15 and TRBJ1-1, the full variable domain reads DAMVIQNPRYQVTQFGKPVTLSCSQTLNHNVMYWYQQKSSQAPKLLFHYYDKDFNNEADTPDNFQSRRPNTSFCFLDIRSPGLGDTAMYLCATSRDRRGNTEAFFGQGTRLTVV.

CDR3: CASSQNEGVTEAFF. Written as DNA, the CDR3 is TGTGCCAGCAGCCAAAACGAAGGGGTTACTGAAGCTTTCTTT. The rearrangement joins TRBV7-3 to TRBJ1-1; a possible D gene is TRBD1 (5 bases). Germline V gene sequence: CDR1 SGHTA, CDR2 FQGTGA. V lost 5 bases, J lost 5 bases, and 15 bases lay in between. The length of the CDR3 is 14 residues.

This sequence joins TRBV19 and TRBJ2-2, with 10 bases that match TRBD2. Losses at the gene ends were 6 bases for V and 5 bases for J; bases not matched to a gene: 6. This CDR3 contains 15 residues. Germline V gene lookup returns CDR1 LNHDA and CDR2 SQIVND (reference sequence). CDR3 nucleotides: TGTGCCAGTAGATCTAGCGGGAGAGGAACCGGGGAGCTGTTTTTT. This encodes CASRSSGRGTGELFF. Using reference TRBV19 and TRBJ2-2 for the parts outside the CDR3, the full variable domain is DGGITQSPKYLFRKEGQNVTLSCEQNLNHDAMYWYRQDPGQGLRLIYYSQIVNDFQKGDIAEGYSVSREKKESFPLTVTSAQKNPTAFYLCASRSSGRGTGELFFGEGSRLTVL.

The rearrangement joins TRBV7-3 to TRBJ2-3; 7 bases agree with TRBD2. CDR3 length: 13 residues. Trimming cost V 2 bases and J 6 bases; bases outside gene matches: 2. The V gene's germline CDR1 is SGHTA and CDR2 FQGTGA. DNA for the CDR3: TGTGCCAGCAGCTTAGTCGGGGGGGATACGCAGTATTTT. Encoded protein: CASSLVGGDTQYF.